This is a list of T cell receptor beta chains from one sample in a study of T cells in localized non-small cell lung cancer. Sequencing was performed with immunoSEQ multiplex PCR; in TCRdb, only in-frame clones are kept and a portion is missing. The table includes 1,900 or so clones, roughly 24% detected once. The source was lung tumor tissue, collected before any cancer treatment. Every receptor here comes from an older female donor with stage II squamous cell lung carcinoma. Each CDR3 is given without its conserved first and last residue.

cdr3_aa: AWSVGGAGDYGYT
j_call: TRBJ1-2
v_call: TRBV30

cdr3_aa: ASSLTGVAGYEQY
j_call: TRBJ2-7
v_call: TRBV6-8

cdr3_aa: ASSPGQANTDTQY
j_call: TRBJ2-3
v_call: TRBV19

cdr3_aa: ASSPFGAGGAGTEAF
j_call: TRBJ1-1
v_call: TRBV11-3

cdr3_aa: AWSGGQGTYGYT
j_call: TRBJ1-2
v_call: TRBV30

cdr3_aa: ASSLDGGSYEQY
j_call: TRBJ2-7
v_call: TRBV7-5

cdr3_aa: ASSPVGAGVSYEQY
j_call: TRBJ2-7
v_call: TRBV18

cdr3_aa: ASSDPGPLGSEQF
j_call: TRBJ2-1
v_call: TRBV25-1

cdr3_aa: ASREERGAAYEQY
j_call: TRBJ2-7
v_call: TRBV6-8

cdr3_aa: ASITGTGYGYT
j_call: TRBJ1-2
v_call: TRBV28

cdr3_aa: ASKRLAGDDTQY
j_call: TRBJ2-3
v_call: TRBV12-5

cdr3_aa: ASGAGRLNTEAF
j_call: TRBJ1-1
v_call: TRBV19

cdr3_aa: ASSFLRQGNEQF
j_call: TRBJ2-1
v_call: TRBV7-5

cdr3_aa: ASSFIGQGNYNEQF
j_call: TRBJ2-1
v_call: TRBV5-1

cdr3_aa: ASTQTGPNEKLF
j_call: TRBJ1-4
v_call: TRBV11-3

cdr3_aa: ASSPGVTGRISSGANVLT
j_call: TRBJ2-6
v_call: TRBV18

cdr3_aa: ASSPAGTSRVNEQF
j_call: TRBJ2-1
v_call: TRBV18

cdr3_aa: ARNPTVPKESPLH
j_call: TRBJ1-6
v_call: TRBV19

cdr3_aa: ASSPGLSSNYGYT
j_call: TRBJ1-2
v_call: TRBV18

cdr3_aa: ASTSGRLKNEQF
j_call: TRBJ2-1
v_call: TRBV28

cdr3_aa: ASSPRRTPGGSEQF
j_call: TRBJ2-1
v_call: TRBV18

cdr3_aa: ASTRRGSTDTQY
j_call: TRBJ2-3
v_call: TRBV19

cdr3_aa: ASQGDRAYQPQH
j_call: TRBJ1-5
v_call: TRBV6-8

cdr3_aa: ASSLGPNTGELF
j_call: TRBJ2-2
v_call: TRBV11-3

cdr3_aa: AITTPMEETQY
j_call: TRBJ2-5
v_call: TRBV6-8

cdr3_aa: ASSFTGFNGYT
j_call: TRBJ1-2
v_call: TRBV23-1

cdr3_aa: ASRSLASGRPYEQY
j_call: TRBJ2-7
v_call: TRBV5-1

cdr3_aa: ATSRGDSEGSGANVLT
j_call: TRBJ2-6
v_call: TRBV15

cdr3_aa: ASSLEGLATEAF
j_call: TRBJ1-1
v_call: TRBV11-3

cdr3_aa: AIGLGTGGVSGANVLT
j_call: TRBJ2-6
v_call: TRBV6-8

cdr3_aa: ASSMGQNRNPL
j_call: TRBJ2-1
v_call: TRBV19

cdr3_aa: ASGIVGSEAF
j_call: TRBJ1-1
v_call: TRBV6-8

cdr3_aa: ASSPSGQSYEQY
j_call: TRBJ2-7
v_call: TRBV9

cdr3_aa: ASREGGGNQPQH
j_call: TRBJ1-5
v_call: TRBV6-8

cdr3_aa: ASSKMRDSPYTEAF
j_call: TRBJ1-1
v_call: TRBV18